This is a list of T cell receptor beta chains from one sample in a study of T-cell reconstitution after alpha-beta-depleted transplantation in children. TCRdb itself ran the PCR reads through MiXCR, one entry per CDR3 protein. This sample has about 90,000 distinct CDR3 sequences, with approximately 8.4% found just once. Source: PBMCs from the stem cell graft donor, taken from the stem cell graft. These receptors were obtained from a human donor who donated a stem cell graft to a child with congenital amegakaryocytic thrombocytopenia. CDR3s include the opening cysteine and the closing phenylalanine or tryptophan. D genes are given only for firm matches. Clone size appears in some rows only: once, few, many, or a class for an expanded clone.

clone_size,j_call,v_call,d_call,cdr3_aa,cdr3_nt
many,TRBJ2-1,TRBV7-9,TRBD2,CASSLPGTTPTNEQFF,TGTGCCAGCAGCTTGCCCGGGACTACCCCTACCAATGAGCAGTTCTTC
many,TRBJ1-1,TRBV5-1,TRBD1,CASSLAVDRGLAFF,TGCGCCAGCAGCTTGGCAGTCGACAGGGGATTAGCTTTCTTT
many,TRBJ1-6,TRBV2,-,CASSEEGARNSPLHF,TGTGCCAGCAGTGAGGAGGGCGCTCGGAATTCACCCCTCCACTTT
many,TRBJ2-3,TRBV12-3/TRBV12-4,-,CASSPSDGSDTQYF,TGTGCCAGCAGTCCTTCCGACGGGTCGGATACGCAGTATTTT
-,TRBJ1-1,TRBV25-1,TRBD1,CASEDGTGIDTEAFF,TGTGCCAGTGAGGACGGGACAGGGATAGACACTGAAGCTTTCTTT
many,TRBJ1-2,TRBV12-3/TRBV12-4,-,CASSPDRYRDYGYTF,TGTGCCAGCAGTCCAGACAGGTACCGAGACTATGGCTACACCTTC
many,TRBJ2-3,TRBV5-8,TRBD1,CASSFRFTGQGRTDTQYF,TGTGCCAGCAGCTTTCGGTTTACCGGACAGGGTAGGACAGATACGCAGTATTTT
many,TRBJ2-7,TRBV10-3,-,CAISDGDISYEQYF,TGTGCCATCAGTGATGGGGACATCTCCTACGAGCAGTACTTC
many,TRBJ1-1,TRBV5-1,-,CASTGLTNTEAFF,TGCGCCAGTACGGGACTGACGAACACTGAAGCTTTCTTT
many,TRBJ2-7,TRBV7-2,-,CASSSGTFSYEQYF,TGTGCCAGCAGTTCGGGGACATTCTCCTACGAGCAGTACTTC
-,TRBJ2-1,TRBV2,-,CASGTTIYNEQFF,TGTGCCAGCGGAACTACCATCTACAATGAGCAGTTCTTC
many,TRBJ1-2,TRBV15,-,CATRNNYGYTF,TGTGCCACCAGGAATAACTATGGCTACACCTTC
many,TRBJ2-3,TRBV20-1,TRBD2,CSAPWGGTDTQYF,TGCAGTGCTCCGTGGGGGGGAACAGATACGCAGTATTTT
-,TRBJ2-2,TRBV19,-,CASRDTSNTGELFF,TGTGCCAGTCGGGACACTTCGAACACCGGGGAGCTGTTTTTT
many,TRBJ1-1,TRBV6-2/TRBV6-3,-,CASSYGGEIEAFF,TGTGCCAGCAGTTACGGCGGGGAAATTGAAGCTTTCTTT
many,TRBJ2-6,TRBV9,TRBD1,CASSGDSFSGANVLTF,TGTGCCAGCAGCGGGGACAGCTTCTCTGGGGCCAACGTCCTGACTTTC
-,TRBJ1-5,TRBV19,-,CASSLNNQPHHF,TGTGCCAGTAGTCTAAACAATCAGCCCCATCATTTT
many,TRBJ2-1,TRBV11-2,-,CASSSWTAYNEQFF,TGTGCCAGCAGCTCTTGGACAGCTTACAATGAGCAGTTCTTC
many,TRBJ2-5,TRBV5-1,-,CASSFGETVETQYF,TGCGCCAGCAGCTTCGGGGAGACAGTCGAGACCCAGTACTTC
many,TRBJ2-7,TRBV4-1,-,CASSQEGSYYEQYF,TGCGCCAGCAGCCAAGAGGGCTCTTACTACGAGCAGTACTTC
many,TRBJ1-1,TRBV12-3/TRBV12-4,-,CASSFAENTEAFF,TGTGCCAGCAGTTTTGCAGAGAACACTGAAGCTTTCTTT
many,TRBJ1-3,TRBV5-1,-,CASSLAGTVNSGNTIYF,TGCGCCAGCAGCTTGGCCGGGACCGTGAACTCTGGAAACACCATATATTTT